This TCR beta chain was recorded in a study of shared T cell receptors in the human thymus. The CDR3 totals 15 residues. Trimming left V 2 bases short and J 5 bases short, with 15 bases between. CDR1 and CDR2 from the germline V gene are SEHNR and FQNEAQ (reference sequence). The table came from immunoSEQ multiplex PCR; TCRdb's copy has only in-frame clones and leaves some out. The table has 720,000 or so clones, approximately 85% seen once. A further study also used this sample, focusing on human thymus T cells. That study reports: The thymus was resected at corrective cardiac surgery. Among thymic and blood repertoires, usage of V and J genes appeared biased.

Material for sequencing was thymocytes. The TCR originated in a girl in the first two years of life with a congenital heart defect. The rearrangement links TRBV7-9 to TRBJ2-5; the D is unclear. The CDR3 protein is CASSLLSVPRETQYF. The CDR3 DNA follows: TGTGCCAGCAGCTTATTATCGGTGCCTAGGGAGACCCAGTACTTC.